The clone carrying this T cell receptor beta chain was seen more than once but under ten times. J gave up 10 bases and V 3 bases, and 17 bases lay outside the gene matches. The CDR3 is 16 residues long. CDR1 and CDR2 (germline): SGHRS, YFSETQ. The data belong to a study of blood T cell repertoires in COVID-19. Sequenced by immunoSEQ multiplex PCR; TCRdb stores in-frame clones only, minus some. The repertoire holds about 170,000 clones, with around 82% as singletons. Sequenced: peripheral blood. The chain employs TRBV5-1 and TRBJ2-5; 8 bases agree with TRBD1. This clonotype was obtained from a woman aged 40 to 55 with COVID-19, enrolled during active disease. CDR3 amino acids: CASSSATGGAQGVQYF. As DNA, the CDR3 is TGCGCCAGCAGCTCAGCCACAGGGGGAGCGCAAGGGGTCCAGTACTTC.